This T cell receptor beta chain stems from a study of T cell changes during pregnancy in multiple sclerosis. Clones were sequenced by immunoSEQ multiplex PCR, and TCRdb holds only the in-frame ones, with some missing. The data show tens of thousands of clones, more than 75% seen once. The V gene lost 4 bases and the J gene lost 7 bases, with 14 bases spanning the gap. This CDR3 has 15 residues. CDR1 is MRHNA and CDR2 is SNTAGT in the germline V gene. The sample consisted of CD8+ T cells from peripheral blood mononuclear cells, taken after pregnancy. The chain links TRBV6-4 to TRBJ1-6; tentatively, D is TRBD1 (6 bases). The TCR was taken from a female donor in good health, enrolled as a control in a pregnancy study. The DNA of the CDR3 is TGTGCCAGCAGTGCCCTGGGGCAGGGGAATTCACCCCTCCACTTT. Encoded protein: CASSALGQGNSPLHF.